This is a list of T cell receptor beta chains from one sample in a study of tumor-infiltrating lymphocytes in primary liver carcinoma. In TCRdb, the multiplex PCR reads were re-called with MiXCR into one record per CDR3 protein. The sample carries some 40,000 distinct CDR3 sequences, roughly 75% recorded once. The sequenced material came from tumor-adjacent normal liver tissue. The receptors come from a man aged 35 to 55 with primary liver carcinoma and hepatitis B virus infection. Both conserved end residues are part of each CDR3. Fields, in order: J gene, V gene, clone size, D gene, CDR3 protein, CDR3 DNA. A D gene is named only where the DNA matches it firmly. The size of a clone is reported for some rows only, either as once, few or many, or as a class for expanded clones.

J gene: TRBJ2-5
V gene: TRBV6-2/TRBV6-3
clone size: NA
D gene: NA
CDR3 protein: CASSYWVETQYF
CDR3 DNA: TGTGCCAGCAGTTACTGGGTTGAGACCCAGTACTTC

J gene: TRBJ2-3
V gene: TRBV20-1
clone size: few
D gene: TRBD2
CDR3 protein: CSATKATSGTDTQYF
CDR3 DNA: TGCAGTGCTACAAAGGCGACTAGCGGGACGGATACGCAGTATTTT

J gene: TRBJ2-1
V gene: TRBV6-1
clone size: few
D gene: NA
CDR3 protein: CASSKEAGGYNEQFF
CDR3 DNA: TGTGCCAGCAGTAAAGAAGCTGGGGGATACAATGAGCAGTTCTTC

J gene: TRBJ2-5
V gene: TRBV10-3
clone size: NA
D gene: NA
CDR3 protein: CDISHWEVGETQYF
CDR3 DNA: TGTGACATCAGTCACTGGGAGGTTGGAGAGACCCAGTACTTC

J gene: TRBJ1-4
V gene: TRBV7-9
clone size: NA
D gene: TRBD1
CDR3 protein: CSSSHPGQGKGENLFF
CDR3 DNA: TGTTCCAGCAGCCATCCGGGACAGGGGAAAGGTGAAAACCTGTTTTTT

J gene: TRBJ2-3
V gene: TRBV7-3
clone size: NA
D gene: NA
CDR3 protein: CDSSLGAFSTDTQYF
CDR3 DNA: TGTGACAGCAGCCTCGGGGCTTTTAGTACAGATACGCAGTATTTT

J gene: TRBJ2-3
V gene: TRBV4-1
clone size: NA
D gene: TRBD1
CDR3 protein: CASSQSGQGVDSQYF
CDR3 DNA: TGCGCCAGCAGCCAATCGGGACAGGGGGTCGATTCGCAGTATTTT

J gene: TRBJ1-1
V gene: TRBV29-1
clone size: NA
D gene: NA
CDR3 protein: CSVRCSATEAFF
CDR3 DNA: TGCAGCGTTCGATGCAGCGCGACTGAAGCGTTCTTT

J gene: TRBJ1-1
V gene: TRBV12-3/TRBV12-4
clone size: NA
D gene: NA
CDR3 protein: CAGSNIEGTEAFF
CDR3 DNA: TGTGCCGGCAGTAACATTGAAGGGACTGAAGCTTTCTTT

J gene: TRBJ2-6
V gene: TRBV11-2
clone size: NA
D gene: NA
CDR3 protein: CATQQPCSGANVLTF
CDR3 DNA: TGTGCTACCCAGCAGCCGTGCTCTGGGGCCAACGTCCTGACTTTC

J gene: TRBJ2-5
V gene: TRBV20-1
clone size: NA
D gene: TRBD1
CDR3 protein: CSAREDRQETQYF
CDR3 DNA: TGCAGTGCTAGAGAGGACAGGCAAGAGACCCAGTACTTC

J gene: TRBJ2-7
V gene: TRBV29-1
clone size: hyperexpanded
D gene: NA
CDR3 protein: CSAMTSGTGTPYEQYF
CDR3 DNA: TGCAGCGCCATGACATCTGGGACCGGCACTCCCTACGAGCAGTACTTC

J gene: TRBJ1-1
V gene: TRBV4-2
clone size: once
D gene: NA
CDR3 protein: CVSGQGNWGTEAFF
CDR3 DNA: TGTGTCAGCGGCCAGGGGAATTGGGGAACTGAAGCTTTCTTT

J gene: TRBJ2-5
V gene: TRBV15
clone size: NA
D gene: NA
CDR3 protein: CATGSDGGGLQETQHF
CDR3 DNA: TGTGCCACCGGCAGCGATGGCGGAGGACTCCAAGAGACCCAGCACTTC

J gene: TRBJ2-1
V gene: TRBV11-2
clone size: NA
D gene: NA
CDR3 protein: CAGSSIRNSYEQFF
CDR3 DNA: TGTGCCGGCAGCTCTATCAGGAACTCCTACGAGCAGTTCTTC

J gene: TRBJ2-1
V gene: TRBV6-1
clone size: NA
D gene: TRBD2
CDR3 protein: CSTSPRTSGRHEQFF
CDR3 DNA: TGTTCCACCAGTCCTCGGACTAGCGGGAGGCATGAGCAGTTCTTC

J gene: TRBJ2-2
V gene: TRBV5-4
clone size: NA
D gene: TRBD2
CDR3 protein: CVGSSTSANTGELLF
CDR3 DNA: TGTGTCGGCAGCTCGACTAGCGCGAACACCGGGGAGCTGCTTTTT

J gene: TRBJ1-6
V gene: TRBV28
clone size: NA
D gene: TRBD1
CDR3 protein: CPNQPGTGGEMENSPLHF
CDR3 DNA: TGTCCCAATCAACCCGGGACAGGGGGCGAGATGGAGAATTCACCCCTCCACTTT

J gene: TRBJ1-2
V gene: TRBV7-9
clone size: NA
D gene: NA
CDR3 protein: CASRLDWGFNGYTF
CDR3 DNA: TGTGCCAGCAGATTGGACTGGGGGTTTAATGGCTACACCTTC

J gene: TRBJ1-2
V gene: TRBV12-3/TRBV12-4
clone size: NA
D gene: NA
CDR3 protein: CASTSRGSNYGYTF
CDR3 DNA: TGTGCCAGCACGTCCCGGGGGTCGAACTATGGCTACACCTTC

J gene: TRBJ2-6
V gene: TRBV5-5
clone size: NA
D gene: NA
CDR3 protein: CAISWSATGAKVLTF
CDR3 DNA: TGTGCCATCAGTTGGTCAGCCACTGGGGCCAAAGTCCTGACTTTC

J gene: TRBJ2-5
V gene: TRBV5-1
clone size: NA
D gene: NA
CDR3 protein: CASSLGTVGKEIQYF
CDR3 DNA: TGCGCCAGTAGCTTGGGGACCGTGGGGAAGGAGATCCAGTACTTC

J gene: TRBJ2-3
V gene: TRBV12-3/TRBV12-4
clone size: NA
D gene: NA
CDR3 protein: CASIDLSHTDTQYF
CDR3 DNA: TGTGCCAGCATCGATCTTAGCCACACAGATACGCAGTATTTT